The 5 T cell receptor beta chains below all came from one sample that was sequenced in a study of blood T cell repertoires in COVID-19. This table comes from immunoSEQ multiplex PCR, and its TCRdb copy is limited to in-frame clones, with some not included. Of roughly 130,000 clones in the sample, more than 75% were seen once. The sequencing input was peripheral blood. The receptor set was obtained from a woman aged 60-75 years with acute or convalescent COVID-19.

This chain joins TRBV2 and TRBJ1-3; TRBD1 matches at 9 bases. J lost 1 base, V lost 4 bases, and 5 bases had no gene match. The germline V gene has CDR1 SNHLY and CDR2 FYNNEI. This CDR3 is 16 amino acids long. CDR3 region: CASSGTGARSGNTIYF. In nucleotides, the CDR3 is TGTGCCAGCAGTGGGACAGGGGCAAGATCTGGAAACACCATATATTTT.

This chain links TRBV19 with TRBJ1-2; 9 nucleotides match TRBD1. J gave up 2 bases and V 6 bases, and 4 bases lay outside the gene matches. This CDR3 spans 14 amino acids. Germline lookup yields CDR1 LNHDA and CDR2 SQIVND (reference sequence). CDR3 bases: TGTGCCAGTAGACGGGACAGGGAGAACTATGGCTACACCTTC. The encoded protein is CASRRDRENYGYTF.

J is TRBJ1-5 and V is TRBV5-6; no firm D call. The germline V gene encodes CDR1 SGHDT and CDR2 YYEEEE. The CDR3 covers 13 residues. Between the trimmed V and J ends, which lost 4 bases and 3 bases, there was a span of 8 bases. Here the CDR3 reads CASSLSYNQPQHF. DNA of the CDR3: TGTGCCAGCAGCCTATCGTACAATCAGCCCCAGCATTTT.

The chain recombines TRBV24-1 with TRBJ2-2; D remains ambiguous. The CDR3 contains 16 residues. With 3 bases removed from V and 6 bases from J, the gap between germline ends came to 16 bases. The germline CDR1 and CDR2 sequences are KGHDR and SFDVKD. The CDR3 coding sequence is TGTGCCACCAGTGATGCCCCCCCAGCGCTAGCCGGGGAGCTGTTTTTT. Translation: CATSDAPPALAGELFF.

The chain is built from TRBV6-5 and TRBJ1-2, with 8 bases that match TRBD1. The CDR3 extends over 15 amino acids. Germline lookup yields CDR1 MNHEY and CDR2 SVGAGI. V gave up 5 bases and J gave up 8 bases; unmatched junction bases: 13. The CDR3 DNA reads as TGTGCCAGCAGTCGAAACACGGACAGGGCGCGAGGCTACACCTTC. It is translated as CASSRNTDRARGYTF.